This paragraph covers one T cell receptor (beta chain) sequence. Its antigen is currently unknown. This sample is part of a study of T cell responses to AZD1222 COVID-19 vaccine. The CDR3 contains 16 residues. V was shortened by 2 bases and J by 8 bases, with 21 bases between the two germline ends. Germline V gene lookup returns CDR1 WNHNN and CDR2 SYGVQD (reference sequence). Sequencing used immunoSEQ multiplex PCR; TCRdb keeps in-frame clones, though not all of them. This sample has 150,000 to 200,000 clones, with more than 80% found just once. Study-level points and caveats: Baseline seropositivity occurred in only a handful of AZD1222 recipients. A mostly white British donor set with more females was recruited, and clonal diversity was possibly underestimated.

Sequencing used peripheral blood, obtained on day 0 of AZD1222 vaccination. This receptor was identified in an adult in good health. The chain has TRBV10-1 and TRBJ1-2; D is unresolved. CDR3 protein: CASSEHPSPRSDGYTF. CDR3 DNA sequence: TGCGCCAGCAGTGAGCATCCGTCCCCTAGATCGGACGGCTACACCTTC.